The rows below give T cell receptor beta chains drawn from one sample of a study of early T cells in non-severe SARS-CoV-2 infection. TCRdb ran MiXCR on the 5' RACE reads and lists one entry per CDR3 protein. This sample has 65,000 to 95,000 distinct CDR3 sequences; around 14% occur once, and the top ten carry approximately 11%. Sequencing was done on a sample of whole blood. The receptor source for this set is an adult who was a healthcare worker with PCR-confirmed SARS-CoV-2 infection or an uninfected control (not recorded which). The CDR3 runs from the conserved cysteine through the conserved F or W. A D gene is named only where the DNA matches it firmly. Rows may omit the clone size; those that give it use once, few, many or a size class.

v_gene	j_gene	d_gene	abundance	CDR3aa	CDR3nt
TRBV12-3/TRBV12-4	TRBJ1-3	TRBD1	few	CASSPSGQGSGNTIYF	TGTGCCAGCAGTCCCTCGGGACAGGGCTCCGGAAACACCATATATTTT
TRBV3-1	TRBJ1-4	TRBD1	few	CASSQAGTVNEKLFF	TGTGCCAGCAGCCAAGCGGGGACAGTCAATGAAAAACTGTTTTTT
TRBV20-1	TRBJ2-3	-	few	CSARRGSGSTDTQYF	TGCAGTGCCCGAAGGGGTAGCGGTTCCACAGATACGCAGTATTTT
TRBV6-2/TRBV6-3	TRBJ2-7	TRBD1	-	CASSGTQGSPFYEQYF	TGTGCCAGCAGTGGGACACAGGGGTCCCCCTTCTACGAGCAGTACTTC
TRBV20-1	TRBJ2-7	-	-	CSARDPRGYEQYF	TGCAGTGCTAGAGATCCCCGAGGGTACGAGCAGTACTTC
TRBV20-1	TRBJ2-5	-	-	CSAIPRAETQYF	TGCAGTGCTATTCCCAGGGCAGAGACCCAGTACTTC
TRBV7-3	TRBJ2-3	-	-	CASSLQGRRTASTDTQYF	TGTGCCAGCAGCTTACAGGGACGGAGAACCGCTAGCACAGATACGCAGTATTTT
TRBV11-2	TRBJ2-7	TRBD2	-	CASSLATSGGFTYEQYF	TGTGCCAGCAGCTTAGCGACTAGCGGGGGCTTCACCTACGAGCAGTACTTC
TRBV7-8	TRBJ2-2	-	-	CASSLAPTGELFF	TGTGCCAGCAGCTTAGCCCCCACCGGGGAGCTGTTTTTT
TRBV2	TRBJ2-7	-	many	CASSEERVLPREQYF	TGTGCCAGCAGTGAAGAGAGGGTACTCCCACGAGAGCAGTACTTC
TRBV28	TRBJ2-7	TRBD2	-	CASSRLAGSTYEQYF	TGTGCCAGCAGCCGCTTAGCGGGGTCCACCTACGAGCAGTACTTC
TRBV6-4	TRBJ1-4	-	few	CASSVQPNEKLFF	TGTGCCAGCAGTGTACAGCCTAATGAAAAACTGTTTTTT
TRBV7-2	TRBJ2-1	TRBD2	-	CASKGAGGYLEQFF	TGTGCCAGCAAGGGAGCGGGGGGGTACCTGGAGCAGTTCTTC
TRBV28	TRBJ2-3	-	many	CASSSPPRPTGDTQYF	TGTGCCAGCAGTTCTCCCCCCCGCCCAACGGGGGATACGCAGTATTTT
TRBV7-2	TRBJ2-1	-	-	CASSSRQFNEQFF	TGTGCCAGCAGCTCCAGACAGTTCAATGAGCAGTTCTTC
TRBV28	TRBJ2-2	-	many	CASSRWSANTGELFF	TGTGCCAGCAGTCGATGGTCCGCGAACACCGGGGAGCTGTTTTTT
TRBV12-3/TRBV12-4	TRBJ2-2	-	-	CASRRGSPGELFF	TGTGCCAGCAGACGGGGATCCCCCGGGGAGCTGTTTTTT
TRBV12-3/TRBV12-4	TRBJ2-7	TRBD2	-	CASSSQGGRYEQYF	TGTGCCAGCAGCTCTCAGGGAGGGCGCTACGAGCAGTACTTC
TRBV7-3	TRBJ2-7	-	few	CASSLMAGGLNPGDSYEQYF	TGTGCCAGCAGCTTAATGGCCGGAGGGCTCAACCCGGGGGATTCCTACGAGCAGTACTTC
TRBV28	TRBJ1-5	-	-	CASNVINQPQHF	TGTGCCAGCAACGTCATCAATCAGCCCCAGCATTTT
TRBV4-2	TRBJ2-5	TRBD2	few	CASSQGDGGAGETQYF	TGTGCCAGCAGCCAAGGGGACGGGGGGGCCGGAGAGACCCAGTACTTC
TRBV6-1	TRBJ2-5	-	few	CASSLSGEAETQYF	TGTGCCAGCAGCCTGTCGGGGGAAGCTGAGACCCAGTACTTC
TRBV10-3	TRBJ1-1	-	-	CAISGAGLNTEAFF	TGTGCCATCAGCGGTGCAGGGTTGAACACTGAAGCTTTCTTT
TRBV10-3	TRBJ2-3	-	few	CAISEPGGAQDTQYF	TGTGCCATCAGTGAGCCTGGGGGGGCCCAAGATACGCAGTATTTT
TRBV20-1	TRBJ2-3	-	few	CSASLDTQYF	TGCAGTGCTAGCCTGGATACGCAGTATTTT
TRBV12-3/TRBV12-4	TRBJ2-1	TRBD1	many	CASSQRQGNEQFF	TGTGCCAGCAGTCAACGACAGGGAAATGAGCAGTTCTTC
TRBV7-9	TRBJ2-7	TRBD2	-	CASSLLAGVEQYF	TGTGCCAGCAGCCTACTAGCGGGGGTAGAGCAGTACTTC
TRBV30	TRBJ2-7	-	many	CAWTRDGSYEQYF	TGTGCCTGGACGCGGGACGGCTCCTACGAGCAGTACTTC
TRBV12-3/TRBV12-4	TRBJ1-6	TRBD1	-	CASSTRTGRYSPLHF	TGTGCCAGCAGTACCCGGACAGGGAGGTATTCACCCCTCCACTTT
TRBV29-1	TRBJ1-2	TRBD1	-	CSVAGGPNYGYTF	TGCAGCGTCGCAGGGGGCCCTAACTATGGCTACACCTTC
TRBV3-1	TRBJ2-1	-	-	CASSQDWGSSEQFF	TGTGCCAGCAGCCAAGATTGGGGTTCAAGTGAGCAGTTCTTC
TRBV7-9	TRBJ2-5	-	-	CASSLAEYQETQYF	TGTGCCAGCAGCTTAGCTGAGTACCAAGAGACCCAGTACTTC
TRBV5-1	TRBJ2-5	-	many	CASSLAFSAQGETQYF	TGCGCCAGCAGCTTGGCCTTTTCGGCCCAGGGGGAGACCCAGTACTTC
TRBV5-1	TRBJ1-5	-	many	CASSLVGAANQPQHF	TGCGCCAGCAGCTTGGTGGGGGCAGCAAATCAGCCCCAGCATTTT
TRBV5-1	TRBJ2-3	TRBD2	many	CASSPGTTTDTQYF	TGCGCCAGCAGCCCCGGGACTACCACAGATACGCAGTATTTT
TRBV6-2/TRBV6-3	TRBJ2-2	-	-	CASNQLGHGVNTGELFF	TGTGCCAGCAACCAATTGGGCCACGGGGTGAACACCGGGGAGCTGTTTTTT
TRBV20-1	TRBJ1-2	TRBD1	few	CSARPGTGGSGYGYTF	TGCAGTGCTAGACCCGGGACAGGGGGGTCGGGGTATGGCTACACCTTC
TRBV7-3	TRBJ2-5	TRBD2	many	CASSLIGTMEETQYF	TGTGCCAGCAGCTTAATAGGGACTATGGAAGAGACCCAGTACTTC
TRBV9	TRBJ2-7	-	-	CASSVTGDLSYEQYF	TGTGCCAGCAGCGTAACGGGGGACCTCTCCTACGAGCAGTACTTC
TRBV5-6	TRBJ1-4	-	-	CASSLKGSGEKLFF	TGTGCCAGCAGCTTGAAGGGGAGCGGTGAAAAACTGTTTTTT
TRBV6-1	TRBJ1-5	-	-	CASRPGSADQPQHF	TGTGCCTCCCGGCCGGGATCAGCAGATCAGCCCCAGCATTTT
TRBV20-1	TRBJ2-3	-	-	CSAPSGTTDTQYF	TGCAGTGCCCCAAGCGGAACCACAGATACGCAGTATTTT
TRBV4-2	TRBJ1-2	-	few	CASSQEEGNYGYTF	TGTGCCAGCAGCCAAGAGGAGGGAAACTATGGCTACACCTTC
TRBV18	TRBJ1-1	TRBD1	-	CASSPRGQGAGTEAFF	TGTGCCAGCTCACCGAGGGGACAGGGGGCAGGAACTGAAGCTTTCTTT
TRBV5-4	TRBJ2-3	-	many	CASSARDLGTDTQYF	TGTGCCAGCAGCGCCCGGGACTTGGGCACAGATACGCAGTATTTT
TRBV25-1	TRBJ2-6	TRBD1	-	CASSLPGTGISGANVLTF	TGTGCCAGCAGTTTACCGGGGACAGGGATCTCTGGGGCCAACGTCCTGACTTTC
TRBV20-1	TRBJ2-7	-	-	CSARGETYEQYF	TGCAGTGCCCGAGGCGAAACCTACGAGCAGTACTTC
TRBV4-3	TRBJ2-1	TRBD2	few	CASSQDLAAVGNEQFF	TGCGCCAGCAGCCAAGACCTAGCGGCCGTGGGGAATGAGCAGTTCTTC
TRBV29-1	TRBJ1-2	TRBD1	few	CSVDETGAAGGYTF	TGCAGCGTTGACGAGACAGGGGCTGCCGGGGGCTACACCTTC
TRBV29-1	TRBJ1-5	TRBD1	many	CSVGETGSGQPQHF	TGCAGCGTGGGGGAGACAGGGTCTGGTCAGCCCCAGCATTTT